The 28 T cell receptor beta chains in this list originate from one sample, sequenced in a study of T cell repertoires in cytomegalovirus infection. TCRdb redid the calling of the reads with MiXCR, one entry per CDR3 protein. This table has 680,000 or so distinct CDR3 sequences, around 31% appearing once. Antigens of these TCRs are unknown. Sequenced here: cultured PBMCs, sampled from culture after CMV antigen stimulation. The receptors were sampled from a human donor in good health (CMV status not recorded). Some clones in this sample may be carry-over from other donors' samples.

This clonotype turned up a few times. CDR3 in DNA: TGTGCCAGCAGCCGTTCTAAGGGGGGAGCAGATACGCAGTATTTT. Translated: CASSRSKGGADTQYF. The V call is TRBV7-9, the J call TRBJ2-3; D is possibly TRBD1 or TRBD2 (6 bases each). The germline V gene has CDR1 SEHNR and CDR2 FQNEAQ (reference sequence). The CDR3 is 15 residues long. Trimming shortened V by 5 bases and J by 4 bases, and 16 bases separated the two germline ends.

As for this clonotype: The junction does not match germline at one end; this may be a read error. This rearrangement joins TRBV7-2 to TRBJ2-2, with D possibly being TRBD2 (6 bases). The CDR3 runs 12 residues. Germline V gene lookup returns CDR1 SGHTA and CDR2 FQGNSA. CDR3 in amino acids: CASLENTGGLFF. CDR3 coding DNA: TGTGCCAGCCTGGAAAACACCGGGGGGCTGTTTTTT.

V gene TRBV5-4 combines with J gene TRBJ1-1; no reliable D call. The CDR3 is made up of 15 amino acids. The V gene's germline CDR1 is SGHNT and CDR2 YYREEE (reference sequence). V was trimmed by 4 bases and J by 3 bases, leaving 16 bases between them. Here the CDR3 DNA reads TGTGCCAGCAGCCACACGACCTCATCGCACACTGAAGCTTTCTTT. Protein: CASSHTTSSHTEAFF.

A few counts support this clonotype. The chain is built from TRBV6-1 and TRBJ1-5; D remains ambiguous. Germline values: CDR1 MNHNS, CDR2 SASEGT. Trimming left V 1 base short and J 3 bases short, with 7 bases between. This CDR3 is built from 14 residues. Here the CDR3 DNA reads TGTGCCAGCAGTGAAGTACAGATCAATCAGCCCCAGCATTTT. The encoded protein is CASSEVQINQPQHF.

The chain uses TRBV5-8 and TRBJ1-2; 12 bases align to TRBD1. Losses at the gene ends were 3 bases for V and 4 bases for J; bases not matched to a gene: 10. Germline V gives CDR1 SGHTS, CDR2 YDEGEE. The CDR3 loop spans 17 amino acids. The DNA of the CDR3 is TGTGCCAGCAGCTCGCGACCCGGGACAGGGGGCGTCTATGGCTACACCTTC. This gives the protein CASSSRPGTGGVYGYTF.

This clonotype has ten or more counts. The germline gene is not matched at one end of the junction; a read error may be the cause. V and J are TRBV7-8 and TRBJ2-7, with TRBD1 matching 7 bases. Germline V CDR1 and CDR2: SGHVS, FQNEAQ. The CDR3 length is 16 residues. CDR3 in amino acids: CASSARSGTDEYGQYF. CDR3 sequence (DNA): TGTGCCAGCAGTGCCCGATCCGGGACAGATGAGTACGGGCAGTACTTC.

This clonotype was detected a few times. The chain joins TRBV12-3 or TRBV12-4 to TRBJ2-3, with D tentatively TRBD2 (6 bases). Trimming took 6 bases from V and 4 from J, leaving 20 bases between them. The CDR3 consists of 16 residues. The DNA for the CDR3 is TGTGCCAGCAGACCTCCGACCGGGAGAGGCCCAGATACGCAGTATTTT. It yields the protein CASRPPTGRGPDTQYF.

The rearrangement uses TRBV20-1 and TRBJ2-2; the match to TRBD2 covers 13 bases. Trimming removed 6 bases from V and 2 bases from J; junction bases left unmatched: 6. The CDR3 is 16 residues long. Germline loops: CDR1 DFQATT, CDR2 SNEGSKA (reference sequence). CDR3 residues: CSAVTSGGANTGELFF. The CDR3 bases are TGCAGTGCGGTTACTAGCGGGGGGGCCAACACCGGGGAGCTGTTTTTT.

The V gene is TRBV12-3 or TRBV12-4, the J gene TRBJ1-2, with D possibly being TRBD1 (5 bases). CDR3 size: 13 residues. V was pared by 4 bases and J by 6 bases, with 12 bases between. In DNA form, the CDR3 reads TGTGCCAGCAGTTCACGGGGGACGGATGGCTACACCTTC. Translation: CASSSRGTDGYTF.

A few counts support this clonotype. The rearrangement joins TRBV4-1 to TRBJ2-1; possible D gene TRBD2, 5 bases. With 1 base removed from V and 10 bases from J, the gap between germline ends came to 14 bases. Germline-derived CDR1 and CDR2 are MGHRA and YSYEKL. The CDR3 has 14 amino acids. The CDR3 coding sequence is TGCGCCAGCAGCCAAGGCAAACTCAGCGGCGAGCAGTTCTTC. It encodes CASSQGKLSGEQFF.

J is TRBJ2-5 and V is TRBV29-1, with 12 bases matching TRBD2. V was clipped by 3 bases and J by 0 bases; unmatched bases: 5. Germline-derived CDR1 and CDR2 are SQVTM and ANQGSEA. This CDR3 is built from 16 residues. In DNA form, the CDR3 reads TGCAGCGTTGATGGTACTAGCGGGGGGTACCAAGAGACCCAGTACTTC. Residues: CSVDGTSGGYQETQYF.

This clonotype was picked up a small number of times. This chain joins TRBV10-3 and TRBJ2-5; 7 nucleotides align to TRBD2. The ends lost 8 bases at V and 3 bases at J; junction bases unmatched: 6. The V gene's germline CDR1 is ENHRY and CDR2 SYGVKD. This CDR3 is 13 amino acids long. DNA of the CDR3: TGTGCCATCCGTGGGGGGGAGGAAGAGACCCAGTACTTC. Amino acids: CAIRGGEEETQYF.

Turning to this clonotype: One end of the junction does not line up with germline, which may come from a read error. The chain recombines TRBV7-9 with TRBJ1-2; unclear D gene. CDR1 and CDR2 from the germline V gene are SEHNR and FQNEAQ (reference sequence). The CDR3 extends over 14 amino acids. CDR3 DNA: TGTGCCAGCAGTTTAGGTCTGATGGCTGCTGGCTACACCTTC. This sequence encodes CASSLGLMAAGYTF.

V gene TRBV19 combines with J gene TRBJ1-2; 9 bases map to TRBD1. Germline trimming cut 7 bases from V and 8 bases from J; bases unmatched to any gene: 11. The CDR3 consists of 14 residues. Per germline, CDR1 LNHDA and CDR2 SQIVND (reference sequence). The CDR3 nucleotides read TGTGCCAGTACAAAACAGGGGGCTGTTCTCGGCTACACCTTC. Translated: CASTKQGAVLGYTF.

This clonotype has more than one count but fewer than ten. This chain uses TRBV28 with TRBJ2-5; maybe TRBD2 (6 bases). The CDR3 has 14 residues. Trimming shortened V by 5 bases and J by 2 bases, and 12 bases separated the two germline ends. Looked up from germline, CDR1 is MDHEN and CDR2 is SYDVKM. The CDR3 sequence is CASSDRGKQETQYF. The CDR3 DNA is TGTGCCAGCAGTGACCGGGGGAAACAAGAGACCCAGTACTTC.

The chain links TRBV6-6 to TRBJ2-1, with TRBD2 as a possible D gene (6 bases). This CDR3 region has 14 residues. Germline assignment: CDR1 MNHNY and CDR2 SVGAGI (reference sequence). Trimming removed 5 bases at V and 7 bases at J, with 15 bases between. The CDR3 DNA reads as TGTGCCAGCAGTGCCAGTCCGGGGAGGAATGAGCAGTTCTTC. The encoded protein is CASSASPGRNEQFF.

In this sample, this clonotype turned up a few times. The chain has TRBV24-1 and TRBJ2-3, with D possibly called TRBD1 or TRBD2 (5 bases each). This CDR3 contains 15 residues. Germline lookup yields CDR1 KGHDR and CDR2 SFDVKD. The germline V and J ends were trimmed by 2 bases and 3 bases, with 11 bases remaining between them. The CDR3 region has the DNA TGTGCCACCAGTGATTCCGGAGAGGGGACAGATACGCAGTATTTT. It codes for CATSDSGEGTDTQYF.

The CDR3 DNA reads as TGTGCCAGCAGTATCGGGGGGTACTACAATGAGCAGTTCTTC. The encoded protein is CASSIGGYYNEQFF. The chain links TRBV12-3 or TRBV12-4 to TRBJ2-1; 7 bases match TRBD2. This CDR3 is built from 14 residues. The J segment lost 3 bases and the V segment lost 5 bases, leaving 4 bases of the junction unmatched.

The chain uses TRBV6-8 and TRBJ2-3, with D possibly called TRBD1 or TRBD2 (6 bases each). This CDR3 has 15 amino acids. The V end was cut by 5 bases, the J end by 4 bases, with 16 bases between. Germline CDR1 reads MNHGY; CDR2 reads SAAAGT. The CDR3 DNA reads TGTGCCAGCAGTCTAAGGGGGGTTGTGGCAGATACGCAGTATTTT. Encoded protein: CASSLRGVVADTQYF.

The chain couples TRBV20-1 to TRBJ2-1; 11 bases map to TRBD2. Germline loops: CDR1 DFQATT, CDR2 SNEGSKA (reference sequence). CDR3 length equals 14 residues. J was trimmed by 5 bases and V by 5 bases; bases with no gene match: 5. The CDR3 spells CSAVTSGGHNEQFF. The CDR3 DNA reads as TGCAGTGCTGTTACTAGCGGGGGACACAATGAGCAGTTCTTC.

The chain has TRBV5-1 and TRBJ1-2; D gene unclear. There are 12 residues in the CDR3. V was trimmed by 6 bases and J by 4 bases, leaving 10 bases between them. In germline, CDR1 is SGHRS, CDR2 YFSETQ. CDR3 loop: CASTGSGYGYTF. The DNA for the CDR3 is TGCGCCAGCACAGGTTCTGGCTATGGCTACACCTTC.

J is TRBJ1-1 and V is TRBV7-2; 7 nucleotides agree with TRBD1. The CDR3 totals 12 residues. Germline CDR1 is SGHTA and CDR2 is FQGNSA. Trimming removed 3 bases from V and 11 bases from J; junction bases left unmatched: 6. Here the CDR3 reads CASSLMTGWAFF. The CDR3 nucleotides read TGTGCCAGCAGCTTGATGACAGGGTGGGCTTTCTTT.

This clonotype was picked up a small number of times. The CDR3 protein is CASSYSGPPDTQYF. CDR3 coding DNA: TGTGCCAGCAGTTACTCGGGTCCCCCGGATACGCAGTATTTT. V is TRBV6-5 and J is TRBJ2-3; D is ambiguous. The CDR3 is made up of 14 amino acids. The germline V gene encodes CDR1 MNHEY and CDR2 SVGAGI. Trimming shortened V by 0 bases and J by 6 bases, and 10 bases separated the two germline ends.

The rearrangement uses TRBV7-2 and TRBJ2-1; D might be TRBD1 or TRBD2, each matching 7 bases. CDR1 is SGHTA and CDR2 is FQGNSA in the germline V gene. This CDR3 contains 13 residues. V was trimmed by 4 bases and J by 9 bases, leaving 13 bases between them. The CDR3 DNA reads TGTGCCAGCAGCTCGGGACAGCGGGGTGAGCAGTTCTTC. Protein: CASSSGQRGEQFF.

J is TRBJ1-2 and V is TRBV6-2 or TRBV6-3; 7 bases are shared with TRBD1. This CDR3 is built from 15 residues. Germline V gene lookup returns CDR1 MNHEY and CDR2 SVGEGT. V dropped 0 bases and J dropped 4; count of bases not matched to a gene: 5. CDR3 DNA sequence: TGTGCCAGCAGTTACTCCGACAGGGCCTTCTATGGCTACACCTTC. Its protein is CASSYSDRAFYGYTF.

There are a few counts of this clonotype. This rearrangement joins TRBV20-1 to TRBJ2-7; 8 nucleotides agree with TRBD1. J was trimmed by 1 base and V by 6 bases; bases with no gene match: 2. Germline assignment: CDR1 DFQATT and CDR2 SNEGSKA (reference sequence). The CDR3 has 12 amino acids. The CDR3 DNA reads as TGCAGTGCATGGACAGGGTCCTACGAGCAGTACTTC. Translation gives CSAWTGSYEQYF.

About this clonotype itself: At one boundary the junction diverges from the germline segment, which might be a read error. V usage is TRBV4-3 and J usage is TRBJ1-1, with D unclear. Germline lookup yields CDR1 LGHNA and CDR2 YSLEER. CDR3 size: 15 residues. Here the CDR3 DNA reads TGCGCCAGCAGCCTCTTAGGCGGGGTGAAGACTGAAGCTTTCTTT. It translates to CASSLLGGVKTEAFF.

The chain carries TRBV12-3 or TRBV12-4 and TRBJ1-1, with D perhaps TRBD1 (6 bases). Trimming took 5 bases from V and 1 from J, leaving 17 bases between them. The CDR3 runs 16 residues. The CDR3 DNA follows: TGTGCCAGCAGTGGGTCCGGCCGGGGGCCGAACACTGAAGCTTTCTTT. Encoded protein: CASSGSGRGPNTEAFF.